This T cell receptor (beta chain) was captured by sequencing in a study of PD-L1 blockade in urothelial cancer. In the study overall: Investigators checked blood 3 weeks (second dose) and 6 weeks after treatment start. A median around 140,000 T cells were found in blood samples.

The CDR3 is 15 amino acids. Looked up from germline, CDR1 is MNHEY and CDR2 is SMNVEV (reference sequence). Trimming took off 5 bases at V and 4 bases at J, with 15 bases between the two ends. TCRdb keeps only in-frame clones here, not all; method: immunoSEQ multiplex PCR. The sample has roughly 39,000 clones, around nine tenths seen once. The sample was PBMCs, taken around atezolizumab (anti-PD-L1) treatment. V and J are TRBV27 and TRBJ1-5, with a possible D match to TRBD1 (6 bases). The source of this sequence is a man aged 55 to 70 with urothelial cancer. CDR3 sequence (DNA): TGTGCCAGCAGTCCCCTTCAGGGGTGGAATCAGCCCCAGCATTTT. Residues: CASSPLQGWNQPQHF.